The text below deals with one T cell receptor beta chain. The entry originates in a study of blood T cell repertoires in COVID-19. TCRdb's copy holds only in-frame clones and misses some; the assay was immunoSEQ multiplex PCR. The sample yields approximately 160,000 clones, approximately 85% seen once. Sequencing used peripheral blood. The receptor was isolated from a man between 35 and 55 years old who had recovered from COVID-19.

Here the CDR3 DNA reads TGTGCCAGCAGCTCGAGCGGGAGATCGGACACCGGGGAGCTGTTTTTT. It yields the protein CASSSSGRSDTGELFF. This chain connects TRBV6-6 to TRBJ2-2; TRBD2 agrees at 8 bases. The CDR3 is made up of 16 amino acids. The ends lost 6 bases at V and 3 bases at J; junction bases unmatched: 9. Germline V gene data show CDR1 as MNHNY and CDR2 as SVGAGI (reference sequence).